In this sample, the clone carrying this T cell receptor beta chain turned up many times. Researchers took RNA transcripts and amplified the TCR beta CDR3 regions from them. A set of HTBI primers served as the primers for a first-round RT-PCR of the TCR CDR3. TCRdb reanalysed the multiplex PCR reads using MiXCR and keeps one entry per CDR3 protein. The data show hundreds of thousands of distinct CDR3 sequences, under 20% seen once. The sample originates from a study of T cells in Graves' hyperthyroidism and ophthalmopathy. With 5 bases clipped from V and 2 bases from J, the junction kept 14 bases outside the gene matches. This CDR3 contains 18 residues. Germline V gene sequence: CDR1 SGHTA, CDR2 FQGNSA.

The chain is built from TRBV7-2 and TRBJ2-7; the match to TRBD1 covers 11 bases. The sequence came from a woman under 40 with Graves' hyperthyroidism. The sample comprised blood. In DNA form, the CDR3 reads TGTGCCAGCAGCCCCTCGGGCATTAGGACAGGGGGCCCCTACGAGCAGTACTTC. This translates into CASSPSGIRTGGPYEQYF.